Detailed here is one T cell receptor beta chain. There is no known antigen for this receptor. Base quality data are lacking; no much larger clone is found one base away. The donors were 40 or so Caucasian individuals from Russia, aged roughly 6 to 100 years, who were systemically healthy. Each donor gave about 9.7 milliliters of peripheral blood, drawn into EDTA-treated Vacutainer tubes. Ficoll-Paque density-gradient centrifugation was used to isolate PBMCs, with at least 7 million obtained per sample. Total RNA, at least 6 micrograms per sample, was extracted from PBMCs with Trizol reagent. The percentages of naive CD45RAhigh/CD27high T cells were determined by flow cytometry on a PBMC aliquot from every donor. These data come from a study of blood T cells in healthy people across ages (dated by TCRdb to between 2014 and 2017). Describing the broader study: In model experiments, template switching captured roughly one uniquely barcoded TCR beta cDNA molecule for every two T cells. The study measured age-related changes in TCR beta repertoire diversity using deep sequencing normalized with unique cDNA molecular identifiers. Four age groups were formed from the donors: young (average around 15 years), middle-aged (approximately 40), aged (around 68) and long-lived (approximately 78). To avoid experimental bias, donors of different ages were spread randomly across the sequencing lanes. Using the same blood draw, the study looked at two additional independent replicas of 1 million unique cDNA reads for two donors, one aged 18 to 30 and the other aged 80 or older.

What the authors observed across the whole study: There was a strong correlation between observed TCR beta diversity and the percentage of naive T cells measured by flow cytometry. Compared with the aged group, the long-lived group had more naive CD4+ T cells, fewer expanded clones and increased TCR diversity, suggesting age selection. The CMV infection status of donors was not known, potentially confounding age-related changes in expanded clonotypes. As age increased, observed TCR beta diversity per million T cells dropped in a roughly linear way, and a significant reduction was already evident by age 40. Estimates of total diversity based on one million sequenced T cells were regarded as lower bounds and as underestimates. Because profiling used bulk unsorted PBMCs, naive and antigen-experienced compartments could not be compared conclusively.

The germline V gene supplies CDR1 SGHRS and CDR2 YFSETQ. The CDR3 runs 15 amino acids, cysteine and phenylalanine included. The sequence is cut down to CDR3 DNA, 45 bases in frame from base 1. Trimming at the junction amounts to 0 bases on V and 5 bases on J, and the germline ends lie 14 bases apart. The protocol used for the library was 5' RACE. The sample was run on an Illumina HiSeq 2500. A second PCR of about 7 to 12 cycles was performed with a sample-barcoded 5' primer and a J-beta primer mix. Each TCR beta cDNA molecule received a unique molecular identifier from a template-switch 5' adaptor carrying 12 random nucleotides. At least 2.5 million CDR3-containing paired-end reads were obtained from each sample. The Mint cDNA synthesis kit, primed by a TRBC-specific oligonucleotide, was used to synthesize first-strand cDNA from all RNA. Following uracil-DNA glycosylase treatment, all cDNA underwent a first 18-cycle PCR with the universal primers M1SS and BC2_uni_R. The authors' analysis ran thus. For normalization, 1 million high-quality reads were randomly selected from each sample, with every read carrying a distinct molecular identifier. Instead of being binned into consensus sequences, reads with shared molecular identifiers were discarded. CDR3 identification, clonotype clustering and error correction used MiTCR with a Q25 quality threshold and the strictest error-elimination algorithm. A nonparametric unseen species model using Euler transformation provided a lower-bound estimate of total TCR beta diversity. Using fastp at Q25 and MiXCR, TCRdb reprocessed the public reads and kept productive beta chains. Under each unique CDR3 protein, matching rows form one entry showing the most common genes and DNA. TCRdb assigned the V and J calls; the authors' analysis was not used. Within this sample are about 1.8 million distinct CDR3 sequences, with 40% to 55% of them counted one time only. The ten largest clones add up to more than 2% of the sample.

Sequences were obtained from blood. The chain links TRBV5-1 with TRBJ2-5; the D gene cannot be named for sure. The origin of this receptor is a woman aged 35 to 49 in good health. The CDR3 reads as follows: CASSLAVARVETQYF. The sequence in DNA is TGCGCCAGCAGCTTGGCTGTCGCTAGGGTTGAGACCCAGTACTTC.